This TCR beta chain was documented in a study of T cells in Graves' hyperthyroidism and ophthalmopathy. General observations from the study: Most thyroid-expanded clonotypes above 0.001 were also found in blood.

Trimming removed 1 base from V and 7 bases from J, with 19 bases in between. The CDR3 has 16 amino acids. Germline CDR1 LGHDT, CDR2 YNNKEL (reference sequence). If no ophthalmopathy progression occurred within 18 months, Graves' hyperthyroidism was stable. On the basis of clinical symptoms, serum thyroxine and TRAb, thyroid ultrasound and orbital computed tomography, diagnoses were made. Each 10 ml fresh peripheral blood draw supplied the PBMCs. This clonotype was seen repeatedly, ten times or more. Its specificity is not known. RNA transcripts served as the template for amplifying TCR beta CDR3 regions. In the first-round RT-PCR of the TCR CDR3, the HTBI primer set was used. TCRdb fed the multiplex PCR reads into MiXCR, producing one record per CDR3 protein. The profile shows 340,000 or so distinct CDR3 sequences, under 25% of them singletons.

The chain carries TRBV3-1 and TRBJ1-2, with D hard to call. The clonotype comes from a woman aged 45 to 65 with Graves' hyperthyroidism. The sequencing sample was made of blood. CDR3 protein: CASSQVLGPSPGGYTF. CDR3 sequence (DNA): TGTGCCAGCAGCCAAGTTCTAGGCCCTTCCCCGGGTGGCTACACCTTC.